This TCR beta chain originates from a study of CD8 T cells in Susac syndrome. The CDR3 consists of 15 residues. Trimming removed 5 bases from V and 9 bases from J; junction bases left unmatched: 12. The study used treatment-naive patients who had stable or active relapsing-remitting disease as multiple sclerosis controls. TEMRA cells underwent FACS enrichment and CD8+ and CD4+ T cells underwent negative isolation. Reverse transcription of roughly 0.5 to 1 ug RNA was carried out with random hexamers. A multiplex approach, immunoSEQ multiplex PCR, amplified TCR beta CDR3 across 54 Vbeta and 13 Jbeta. TCRdb fed the immunoSEQ multiplex PCR reads into MiXCR, producing one record per CDR3 protein. This table has about 210,000 distinct CDR3 sequences, about 95% appearing once.

The rearrangement joins TRBV12-3 or TRBV12-4 to TRBJ2-1, with TRBD2 matching over 8 bases. The clonotype was recovered from a human donor with multiple sclerosis. Sequencing input: CD4+ T cells from PBMCs. The CDR3: CASSLPRGRRGEQFF. The CDR3 DNA is TGTGCCAGCAGTCTCCCCCGCGGGAGGAGGGGTGAGCAGTTCTTC.